This T cell receptor (beta chain) was found in a study of control samples from healthy donors and cancer patients. Only in-frame clones appear in the TCRdb table, and some are missing; sequencing was by immunoSEQ multiplex PCR. The sample includes about 100,000 clones, 85% of them seen just once. The CDR3 length is 14 residues. Germline V gene data show CDR1 as LGHDT and CDR2 as YNNKEL (reference sequence). V was pared by 0 bases and J by 2 bases, with 7 bases between. This TCR derives from a man in his thirties or forties in good health. This chain links TRBV3-1 (or the pseudogene TRBV3-2) with TRBJ1-2; D gene ambiguous. The sequenced sample consisted of blood. The CDR3 DNA is TGTGCCAGCAGCCAAGAATCGGGGAACTATGGCTACACCTTC. It yields the protein CASSQESGNYGYTF.